One and the same sample provided the 18 T cell receptor beta chains below, sequenced in a study of T cell changes during pregnancy in multiple sclerosis. Profiling relied on immunoSEQ multiplex PCR, and the TCRdb table lists in-frame clones only, not all of them. The sample lists tens of thousands of clones, around 93% seen once, with about 1.9% in the top ten. This specimen consisted of peripheral blood, obtained in the second trimester of pregnancy. The source is a female donor with multiple sclerosis, enrolled in a pregnancy study.

The chain has TRBV7-2 and TRBJ2-5; TRBD1 agrees at 9 bases. This CDR3 comprises 14 residues. V lost 4 bases and J lost 5; bases outside the gene matches: 5. Germline V gene data show CDR1 as SGHTA and CDR2 as FQGNSA. The CDR3 here is CASSSDRGWETQYF. The CDR3 DNA reads TGTGCCAGCAGCTCGGACAGGGGATGGGAGACCCAGTACTTC.

The chain uses TRBV5-1 and TRBJ2-3, with 8 bases lining up with TRBD2. CDR1 SGHRS and CDR2 YFSETQ come from the germline V gene. Unmatched junction bases numbered 2, after V lost 5 bases and J lost 0 bases. CDR3 size: 14 residues. CDR3 residues: CASRLAGSTDTQYF. The CDR3 DNA sequence: TGCGCCAGCAGATTAGCGGGGAGCACAGATACGCAGTATTTT.

The chain links TRBV4-2 to TRBJ1-4, with D hard to call. V gave up 0 bases and J gave up 8 bases, with 10 bases separating them. Germline assignment: CDR1 LGHNA and CDR2 YNFKEQ. This CDR3 region has 14 residues. For the CDR3, the DNA is TGTGCCAGCAGCCAAGATCTCGCCACAGAAAAACTGTTTTTT. Residues: CASSQDLATEKLFF.

This chain links TRBV29-1 with TRBJ2-2; 8 bases are a match to TRBD2. The CDR3 totals 14 residues. Germline V gene sequence: CDR1 SQVTM, CDR2 ANQGSEA. J gave up 5 bases and V 6 bases, and 8 bases lay outside the gene matches. CDR3 region: CSVGGAGGTGELFF. The CDR3 DNA follows: TGCAGCGTCGGAGGCGCGGGAGGTACCGGGGAGCTGTTTTTT.

This clone was observed a single time. V usage is TRBV6-5 and J usage is TRBJ1-1, with 11 positions matching TRBD1. The germline CDR1 and CDR2 sequences are MNHEY and SVGAGI. With V trimmed by 6 bases and J by 5 bases, 8 bases remained unmatched. The CDR3 covers 15 residues. CDR3 region: CASSRTGGLGTEAFF. The DNA for the CDR3 is TGTGCCAGCAGCCGGACAGGGGGCTTAGGAACTGAAGCTTTCTTT.

This chain joins TRBV7-2 and TRBJ1-3; 8 nucleotides agree with TRBD1. Germline assignment: CDR1 SGHTA and CDR2 FQGNSA. This CDR3 spans 16 amino acids. With 1 base clipped from V and 2 bases from J, the junction kept 4 bases outside the gene matches. In DNA form, the CDR3 reads TGTGCCAGCAGCTTAGGGACAGGGAGAACTGGAAACACCATATATTTT. It yields the protein CASSLGTGRTGNTIYF. The full variable domain, with the rest looked up from reference TRBV7-2 and TRBJ1-3, is GAGVSQSPSNKVTEKGKDVELRCDPISGHTALYWYRQSLGQGLEFLIYFQGNSAPDKSGLPSDRFSAERTGGSVSTLTIQRTQQEDSAVYLCASSLGTGRTGNTIYFGEGSWLTVV.

This rearrangement joins TRBV18 to TRBJ1-4; TRBD1 is a possible D gene (5 bases). CDR3 size: 13 residues. The V gene lost 3 bases and the J gene lost 8 bases, with 10 bases spanning the gap. Germline CDR1 is KGHSH and CDR2 is LQKENI. Here the CDR3 DNA reads TGTGCCAGCTCACCGGGGCAGGGCGAAAAACTGTTTTTT. This encodes CASSPGQGEKLFF.

This chain uses TRBV27 with TRBJ1-2; D unresolved. Germline values: CDR1 MNHEY, CDR2 SMNVEV (reference sequence). Trimming pared 1 base from V and 2 bases from J, leaving 8 bases between. CDR3 length equals 14 residues. Written as DNA, the CDR3 is TGTGCCAGCAGTTTATATCCAGAAAACTATGGCTACACCTTC. Its protein is CASSLYPENYGYTF.

The chain carries TRBV25-1 and TRBJ1-2, with D tentatively TRBD1 (5 bases). There are 13 residues in the CDR3. CDR1 MGHDK and CDR2 SYGVNS come from the germline V gene. V dropped 3 bases and J dropped 7 bases, with 12 bases sitting between them. CDR3 amino acids: CASSDSGVGGYTF. CDR3 in DNA: TGTGCCAGCAGTGACTCGGGGGTAGGTGGCTACACCTTC.

The chain couples TRBV18 to TRBJ2-7, with TRBD2 matching 14 bases. The CDR3 extends over 17 amino acids. CDR1 and CDR2 from the germline V gene are KGHSH and LQKENI. V lost 4 bases to trimming and J lost 5 bases; unmatched junction nucleotides: 10. Here the CDR3 DNA reads TGTGCCAGCTCACGTCCGCTGGGACTAGCGGGAGCCCACGAGCAGTACTTC. Amino acid sequence: CASSRPLGLAGAHEQYF. The variable domain in full, completed from reference TRBV18 and TRBJ2-7, reads NAGVMQNPRHLVRRRGQEARLRCSPMKGHSHVYWYRQLPEEGLKFMVYLQKENIIDESGMPKERFSAEFPKEGPSILRIQQVVRGDSAAYFCASSRPLGLAGAHEQYFGPGTRLTVT.

The chain employs TRBV7-9 and TRBJ1-2, with D tentatively TRBD1 (5 bases). The CDR3 loop spans 13 amino acids. Germline V gives CDR1 SEHNR, CDR2 FQNEAQ (reference sequence). The V gene lost 5 bases and the J gene lost 4 bases, with 11 bases spanning the gap. The CDR3 is CASSPGTVYGYTF. In DNA, the CDR3 is TGTGCCAGCAGCCCAGGGACTGTCTATGGCTACACCTTC. The whole variable domain, remainder taken from reference TRBV7-9 and TRBJ1-2, is DTGVSQNPRHKITKRGQNVTFRCDPISEHNRLYWYRQTLGQGPEFLTYFQNEAQLEKSRLLSDRFSAERPKGSFSTLEIQRTEQGDSAMYLCASSPGTVYGYTFGSGTRLTVV.

This rearrangement joins TRBV19 to TRBJ1-2; possibly TRBD1 for D (6 bases). V lost 10 bases and J 7 bases, leaving 19 bases between the germline ends. Looked up from germline, CDR1 is LNHDA and CDR2 is SQIVND (reference sequence). The CDR3 consists of 13 residues. The CDR3 here is CATTPQGFRGYTF. CDR3 DNA: TGTGCCACCACGCCGCAGGGGTTCCGTGGCTACACCTTC. Drawing the rest from reference TRBV19 and TRBJ1-2, the complete variable domain is DGGITQSPKYLFRKEGQNVTLSCEQNLNHDAMYWYRQDPGQGLRLIYYSQIVNDFQKGDIAEGYSVSREKKESFPLTVTSAQKNPTAFYLCATTPQGFRGYTFGSGTRLTVV.

CDR3 bases: TGTGCCAGCTCACCACTGGCACAGGGGTACACTGAAGCTTTCTTT. Residues: CASSPLAQGYTEAFF. The chain joins TRBV18 to TRBJ1-1; 7 nucleotides agree with TRBD1. Germline trimming cut 1 base from V and 3 bases from J; bases unmatched to any gene: 5. The CDR3 runs to 15 residues. CDR1 and CDR2 (germline): KGHSH, LQKENI.

The V gene is TRBV5-4, the J gene TRBJ2-1, with 7 bases aligning to TRBD2. Germline V CDR1 and CDR2: SGHNT, YYREEE (reference sequence). The CDR3 sequence is 13 residues long. Trimming cost V 0 bases and J 7 bases; bases outside gene matches: 1. CDR3 protein: CASSLDGRNEQFF. Written as DNA, the CDR3 is TGTGCCAGCAGCTTGGACGGGAGGAATGAGCAGTTCTTC.

The chain employs TRBV6-4 and TRBJ2-1; D gene unclear. CDR3 length equals 12 residues. V lost 3 bases and J lost 6, with 6 bases in between. CDR1 is MRHNA and CDR2 is SNTAGT in the germline V gene. As DNA, the CDR3 is TGTGCCAGCAGTGAACTGTCCAATGAGCAGTTCTTC. Amino acid sequence: CASSELSNEQFF.

The chain carries TRBV19 and TRBJ2-1; D is perhaps TRBD2 (6 bases). The CDR3 sequence is 16 residues long. Trimming took off 0 bases at V and 1 base at J, with 10 bases between the two ends. Germline lookup yields CDR1 LNHDA and CDR2 SQIVND (reference sequence). DNA of the CDR3: TGTGCCAGTAGTATAGAGGGCGGGACGTCCTACAATGAGCAGTTCTTC. Amino acid sequence: CASSIEGGTSYNEQFF.

The chain is built from TRBV28 and TRBJ2-1; TRBD2 aligns across 9 bases. Looked up from germline, CDR1 is MDHEN and CDR2 is SYDVKM. The CDR3 is 15 residues long. With 5 bases clipped from V and 4 bases from J, the junction kept 6 bases outside the gene matches. The CDR3 loop reads CASSNSGSWYNEQFF. The CDR3 coding sequence is TGTGCCAGCAGTAATAGCGGGAGTTGGTACAATGAGCAGTTCTTC. Full variable domain (outside the CDR3, taken from reference TRBV28 and TRBJ2-1): DVKVTQSSRYLVKRTGEKVFLECVQDMDHENMFWYRQDPGLGLRLIYFSYDVKMKEKGDIPEGYSVSREKKERFSLILESASTNQTSMYLCASSNSGSWYNEQFFGPGTRLTVL.

The J gene is TRBJ2-7, the V gene TRBV4-3; D gene uncertain. There are 13 residues in the CDR3. Germline-derived CDR1 and CDR2 are LGHNA and YSLEER. Trimming stripped 3 bases from V and 4 bases from J, with 10 bases between. The CDR3 here is CASSQELYYEQYF. The CDR3 bases are TGCGCCAGCAGCCAGGAGCTCTATTACGAGCAGTACTTC.